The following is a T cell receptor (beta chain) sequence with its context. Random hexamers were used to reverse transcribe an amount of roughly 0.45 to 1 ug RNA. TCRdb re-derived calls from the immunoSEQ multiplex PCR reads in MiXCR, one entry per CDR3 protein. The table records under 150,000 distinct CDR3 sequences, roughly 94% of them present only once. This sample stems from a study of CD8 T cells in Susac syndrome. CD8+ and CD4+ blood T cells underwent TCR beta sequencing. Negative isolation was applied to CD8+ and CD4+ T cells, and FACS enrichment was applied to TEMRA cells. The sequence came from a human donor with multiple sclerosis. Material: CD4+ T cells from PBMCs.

This CDR3 reads CASSYGSSSNQPQHF. The CDR3 DNA reads TGTGCCAGCAGTTACGGGTCCAGTAGCAATCAGCCCCAGCATTTT. This chain connects TRBV25-1 to TRBJ1-5, with unresolved D. This CDR3 has 15 amino acids. The germline gives CDR1 MGHDK, CDR2 SYGVNS. With 5 bases removed from V and 0 bases from J, the gap between germline ends came to 11 bases.